These 21 T cell receptor beta chains were sequenced from one sample in a study of CD8 T cells in ankylosing spondylitis. Each CDR3 protein is one row after TCRdb ran MiXCR on the 5' RACE reads. The sample shows 200,000 to 300,000 distinct CDR3 sequences, approximately 9% of them seen only once. Material for sequencing was blood, either unsorted or a sorted T cell fraction (not recorded which). All receptors derive from a male donor with ankylosing spondylitis or in good health (not recorded which).

This clonotype was seen ten or more times. This chain joins TRBV28 and TRBJ1-6; possibly TRBD1 for D (5 bases). Deletions cut 6 bases from V and 7 bases from J, with 13 bases between. CDR3 length equals 14 residues. Germline CDR1 and CDR2: MDHEN and SYDVKM. The CDR3 DNA sequence: TGTGCCAGCAGATCGGGACCGGTCAATTCACCCCTCCACTTT. Its protein product is CASRSGPVNSPLHF.

The chain couples TRBV10-3 to TRBJ1-5; D is possibly TRBD1 (5 bases). V dropped 0 bases and J dropped 11 bases, with 17 bases sitting between them. The CDR3 sequence is 15 residues long. Germline values: CDR1 ENHRY, CDR2 SYGVKD. DNA for the CDR3: TGTGCCATCAGTGAGTCGAATAAGGGGCTGGGAGCCCAGCATTTT. Its protein product is CAISESNKGLGAQHF.

This clonotype came up many times. The rearrangement uses TRBV20-1 and TRBJ2-7; D is perhaps TRBD1 (5 bases). V lost 5 bases and J lost 12, with 17 bases in between. The germline CDR1 and CDR2 sequences are DFQATT and SNEGSKA (reference sequence). The CDR3 has 11 residues. The CDR3 nucleotides are TGCAGTGCTCCCTGGTTGGGGCAGGTGTACTTC. Residues: CSAPWLGQVYF.

This clonotype came up many times. J is TRBJ2-5 and V is TRBV19; the match to TRBD1 covers 9 bases. The CDR3 is 14 amino acids. The V gene's germline CDR1 is LNHDA and CDR2 SQIVND (reference sequence). Trimming took 5 bases from V and 1 from J; bases not matched to a gene: 2. The CDR3 reads CASSPDRGQETQYF. DNA for the CDR3: TGTGCCAGTAGTCCGGACAGGGGCCAAGAGACCCAGTACTTC.

At least ten counts were recorded for this clonotype. The chain combines TRBV20-1 with TRBJ2-3; TRBD1 might be the D (6 bases). From germline, CDR1 is DFQATT and CDR2 SNEGSKA (reference sequence). V lost 5 bases to trimming and J lost 5 bases, with 8 bases between them. This CDR3 has 11 residues. CDR3 bases: TGCAGTGCTCCAGGGGTAGATACGCAGTATTTT. It encodes CSAPGVDTQYF.

The V gene is TRBV20-1, the J gene TRBJ2-1, with 7 positions matching TRBD1. The junction had 9 bases not matched to a gene; V was cut back by 5 bases and J by 8 bases. The V gene's germline CDR1 is DFQATT and CDR2 SNEGSKA (reference sequence). The length of the CDR3 is 13 residues. As DNA, the CDR3 is TGCAGTGCTGGTACCGACAGGGCCGATGAGCAGTTCTTC. This sequence encodes CSAGTDRADEQFF.

This clonotype was seen repeatedly, ten times or more. The V and J genes are TRBV5-1 and TRBJ2-5, with 7 bases aligning to TRBD2. This CDR3 is 13 amino acids long. Losses at the gene ends were 4 bases for V and 3 bases for J; bases not matched to a gene: 3. Germline V lookup: CDR1 SGHRS, CDR2 YFSETQ. The CDR3 nucleotides are TGCGCCAGCAGCGCTAGCGGAAAAGAGACCCAGTACTTC. Translation: CASSASGKETQYF.

This clonotype was detected many times. This chain joins TRBV29-1 and TRBJ2-5; 11 bases fit TRBD1. This CDR3 has 12 residues. The ends lost 6 bases at V and 4 bases at J; junction bases unmatched: 1. Germline CDR1 and CDR2: SQVTM and ANQGSEA. The CDR3 here is CSVGQGGETQYF. The CDR3 region has the DNA TGCAGCGTGGGACAGGGGGGAGAGACCCAGTACTTC.

The table lists this clonotype with a count of one. This may be a read error: a much more frequent sequence differs by one nucleotide. This rearrangement joins TRBV5-5 to TRBJ1-1; no clear D gene. CDR1 is SGHKS and CDR2 is YYEKEE in the germline V gene (reference sequence). This CDR3 has 14 amino acids. Trimming pared 0 bases from V and 5 bases from J, leaving 11 bases between. CDR3 DNA: TGTGCCAGCAGCTTGGAGCGGCCGAAGACTGAAGCTTTCTTT. Amino acid sequence: CASSLERPKTEAFF.

The chain recombines TRBV4-3 with TRBJ2-2; D gene ambiguous. This CDR3 region has 15 residues. Deletions cut 0 bases from V and 1 base from J, with 6 bases between. Germline CDR1 LGHNA, CDR2 YSLEER. The CDR3 spells CASSQDPKNTGELFF. The CDR3 region has the DNA TGCGCCAGCAGCCAAGATCCGAAGAACACCGGGGAGCTGTTTTTT.

This clonotype was detected ten times or more. The chain joins TRBV5-6 to TRBJ1-2; TRBD1 is a possible D gene (6 bases). The CDR3 runs 16 residues. Germline CDR1 and CDR2: SGHDT and YYEEEE. Deletions cut 4 bases from V and 7 bases from J, with 23 bases between. CDR3 nucleotide sequence: TGTGCCAGCAGCCTCTATGAGGGGGTCGGCATAGGTGGCTACACCTTC. Translation gives CASSLYEGVGIGGYTF.

This sequence joins TRBV5-4 and TRBJ1-1; possibly TRBD1 for D (5 bases). With 4 bases removed from V and 4 bases from J, the gap between germline ends came to 14 bases. This CDR3 has 14 residues. Looked up from germline, CDR1 is SGHNT and CDR2 is YYREEE (reference sequence). CDR3 region: CASSTGLICTEAFF. CDR3 in DNA: TGTGCCAGCAGCACGGGACTTATCTGCACTGAAGCTTTCTTT.

This clonotype was observed at least ten times. This chain links TRBV20-1 with TRBJ2-7; 10 bases are shared with TRBD1. Germline V gene lookup returns CDR1 DFQATT and CDR2 SNEGSKA (reference sequence). The CDR3 covers 15 residues. V lost 5 bases, J lost 3 bases, and 10 bases stayed unmatched. The CDR3 protein is CSAPVPGQGNYEQYF. As DNA, the CDR3 is TGCAGTGCTCCAGTGCCGGGACAGGGGAACTACGAGCAGTACTTC.

This clonotype was counted many times. This chain links TRBV27 with TRBJ2-1; D may be TRBD1 (5 bases). The germline V and J ends were trimmed by 6 bases and 7 bases, with 16 bases remaining between them. This CDR3 has 14 amino acids. Germline V gives CDR1 MNHEY, CDR2 SMNVEV (reference sequence). CDR3 sequence reads: CASRLGREENEQFF. In DNA form, the CDR3 reads TGTGCCAGCAGGCTCGGCAGGGAAGAGAATGAGCAGTTCTTC.

The V gene is TRBV27, the J gene TRBJ2-7, with D tentatively TRBD1 (5 bases). V lost 4 bases, J lost 2 bases, and 15 bases lay in between. The CDR3 contains 15 residues. Germline V CDR1 and CDR2: MNHEY, SMNVEV (reference sequence). The CDR3 coding sequence is TGTGCCAGCAGTTCGTCGACAGACCGCCCCTACGAGCAGTACTTC. This encodes CASSSSTDRPYEQYF.

This clonotype showed up many times. The chain recombines TRBV11-2 with TRBJ2-3; possible D gene TRBD2, 6 bases. CDR1 and CDR2 from the germline V gene are SGHAT and FQNNGV. The V end lost 5 bases, the J end lost 4 bases, and 19 bases lay between the germline ends. The length of the CDR3 is 16 residues. The CDR3 loop reads CASSPRLERGPDTQYF. Here the CDR3 DNA reads TGTGCCAGCAGCCCCCGACTAGAGAGGGGCCCAGATACGCAGTATTTT. The full variable domain, its missing parts supplied by reference TRBV11-2 and TRBJ2-3, is EAGVAQSPRYKIIEKRQSVAFWCNPISGHATLYWYQQILGQGPKLLIQFQNNGVVDDSQLPKDRFSAERLKGVDSTLKIQPAKLEDSAVYLCASSPRLERGPDTQYFGPGTRLTVL.

This clonotype was detected ten times or more. The V gene is TRBV7-2, the J gene TRBJ2-3; D uncertain. Germline V gene lookup returns CDR1 SGHTA and CDR2 FQGNSA. V lost 5 bases and J lost 11, with 11 bases in between. The CDR3 consists of 11 residues. The CDR3 region has the DNA TGTGCCAGCAGCCTCCAGATAAGGCAGTATTTT. Translating gives CASSLQIRQYF. The full variable domain, with the rest looked up from reference TRBV7-2 and TRBJ2-3, is GAGVSQSPSNKVTEKGKDVELRCDPISGHTALYWYRQSLGQGLEFLIYFQGNSAPDKSGLPSDRFSAERTGGSVSTLTIQRTQQEDSAVYLCASSLQIRQYFGPGTRLTVL.

In its sample, this clonotype was seen many times. The chain uses TRBV20-1 and TRBJ2-7, with 8 bases aligning to TRBD2. The CDR3 runs 15 residues. Germline trimming cut 1 base from V and 2 bases from J; bases unmatched to any gene: 7. Germline CDR1 is DFQATT and CDR2 is SNEGSKA (reference sequence). The CDR3: CSARASTSGTYEQYF. CDR3 sequence (DNA): TGCAGTGCTAGAGCCTCTACTAGCGGTACCTACGAGCAGTACTTC.

This chain connects TRBV12-3 or TRBV12-4 to TRBJ2-7, with D unclear. The CDR3 runs to 16 residues. Deletions cut 1 base from V and 2 bases from J, with 15 bases between. The CDR3 nucleotides are TGTGCCAGCAGTTTAGAGGCCGGGTTCAGCCCCTACGAGCAGTACTTC. Residues: CASSLEAGFSPYEQYF.

The sample holds one count of this clonotype. The chain has TRBV7-8 and TRBJ2-3; possibly TRBD2 for D (5 bases). V lost 5 bases, J lost 0 bases, and 15 bases lay in between. From germline, CDR1 is SGHVS and CDR2 FQNEAQ. The CDR3 totals 16 residues. The chain's CDR3 is CASSQRPGSSTDTQYF. Here the CDR3 DNA reads TGTGCCAGCAGCCAAAGACCGGGGTCTAGCACAGATACGCAGTATTTT.

This clonotype has at least ten counts. The rearrangement joins TRBV6-1 to TRBJ1-2; D may be TRBD1 (6 bases). The CDR3 consists of 13 residues. Trimming took 9 bases from V and 8 from J, leaving 19 bases between them. Looked up from germline, CDR1 is MNHNS and CDR2 is SASEGT. DNA for the CDR3: TGTGCCAGGAAATACCAGGGGTCGGGCGGCTACACCTTC. The encoded protein is CARKYQGSGGYTF.